This T cell receptor (beta chain) is drawn from a study of blood T cell repertoires in COVID-19. Across the whole study: The United States, Italy and Spain provided the acute and convalescent COVID-19 samples. PBMCs, B-cell-depleted T cells, or T cells were the source of the cDNA or gDNA that made up the material.

In germline, CDR1 is SEHNR, CDR2 FQNEAQ (reference sequence). This CDR3 region has 16 residues. The V and J ends lost 5 bases and 2 bases respectively, with 13 bases between them. In the authors' methods: Reference gene primer amplification gave nucleated cell count estimates. Assay used: immunoSEQ multiplex PCR; TCRdb lists only in-frame clones, some missing. V, J and clone size derive from that table, while D and trimming were established from the DNA sequence. The sample includes 40,000 to 50,000 clones, just over 85% seen only once; the top ten take around 3.2%. The sequencing sample was made of peripheral blood. The chain links TRBV7-9 to TRBJ1-6, with D hard to call. The origin of this receptor is a woman aged 80 or older with acute or convalescent COVID-19. DNA for the CDR3: TGTGCCAGCAGCGCGCTCTCCGGGACCTATAATTCACCCCTCCACTTT. The encoded protein is CASSALSGTYNSPLHF.